This T cell receptor (beta chain) was identified during a study of T cells in Graves' hyperthyroidism and ophthalmopathy. In the case of this clonotype: The antigen is not known.

Study-wide points: Stable hyperthyroidism was told apart from ophthalmopathy by a model built on 13 V-J features.

From RNA transcripts, TCR beta CDR3 regions were amplified. RT-PCR in the first round (using the HTBI primer set) targeted the TCR CDR3. TCRdb re-called the multiplex PCR reads through MiXCR, storing one row per CDR3 protein. Here the sample spans approximately 560,000 distinct CDR3 sequences, about 15% being singletons. This clonotype was sampled from a woman in her twenties or thirties with Graves' hyperthyroidism. Sample: blood.

The CDR3 sequence: CASGLVPWGSSYNEQFF. The CDR3 DNA is TGTGCTAGTGGTTTGGTACCTTGGGGGTCCTCCTACAATGAGCAGTTCTTC. This rearrangement joins TRBV12-5 to TRBJ2-1, with D possibly being TRBD1 or TRBD2 (5 bases each). The V gene lost 0 bases and the J gene lost 0 bases, with 12 bases spanning the gap. This CDR3 region has 17 residues. Germline CDR1 is LGHNT and CDR2 is FRNRAP.